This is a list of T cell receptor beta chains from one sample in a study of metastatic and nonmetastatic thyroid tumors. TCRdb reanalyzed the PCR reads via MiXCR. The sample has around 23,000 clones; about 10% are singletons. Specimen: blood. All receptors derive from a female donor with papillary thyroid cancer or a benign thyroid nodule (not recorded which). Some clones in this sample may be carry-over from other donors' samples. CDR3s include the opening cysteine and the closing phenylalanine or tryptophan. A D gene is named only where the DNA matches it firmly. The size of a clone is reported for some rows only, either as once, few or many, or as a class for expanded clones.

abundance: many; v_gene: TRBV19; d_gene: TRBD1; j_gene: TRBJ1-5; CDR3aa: CASSPRQGRSVGNQPQHF; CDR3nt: TGTGCCAGTAGTCCTCGACAGGGGAGGTCGGTCGGCAATCAGCCCCAGCATTTT
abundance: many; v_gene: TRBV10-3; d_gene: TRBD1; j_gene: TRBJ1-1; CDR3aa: CAISTGGSLDTEAFF; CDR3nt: TGTGCCATCAGTACAGGGGGGAGTTTAGACACTGAAGCTTTCTTT
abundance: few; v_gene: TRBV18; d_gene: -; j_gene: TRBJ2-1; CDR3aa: CASSPGNNEQFF; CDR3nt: TGTGCCAGCTCACCGGGGAACAATGAGCAGTTCTTC
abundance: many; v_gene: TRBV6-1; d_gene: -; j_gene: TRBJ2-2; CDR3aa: CASSYGTPGELFF; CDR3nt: TGTGCCAGCAGCTATGGGACTCCCGGGGAGCTGTTTTTT
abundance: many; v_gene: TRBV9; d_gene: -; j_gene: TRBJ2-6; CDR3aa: CASSVGGGYSGANVLTF; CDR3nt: TGTGCCAGCAGCGTAGGAGGGGGATACTCTGGGGCCAACGTCCTGACTTTC
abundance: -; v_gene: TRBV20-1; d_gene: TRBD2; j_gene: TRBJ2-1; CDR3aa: CSANLADDEQFF; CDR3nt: TGCAGTGCTAATCTAGCGGACGATGAGCAGTTCTTC
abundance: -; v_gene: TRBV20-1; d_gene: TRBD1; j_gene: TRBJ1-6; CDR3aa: CSAPGGQGDSPLHF; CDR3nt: TGCAGTGCCCCCGGAGGACAGGGCGATTCACCCCTCCACTTT
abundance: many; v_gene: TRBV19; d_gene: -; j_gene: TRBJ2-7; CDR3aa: CASSIQTGMDEQYF; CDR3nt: TGTGCCAGTAGCATACAAACGGGAATGGACGAGCAGTACTTC
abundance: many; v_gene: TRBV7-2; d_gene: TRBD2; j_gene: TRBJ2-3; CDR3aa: CASSLGPREGFPDTQYF; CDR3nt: TGTGCCAGCAGCTTAGGGCCGAGGGAGGGGTTCCCAGATACGCAGTATTTT
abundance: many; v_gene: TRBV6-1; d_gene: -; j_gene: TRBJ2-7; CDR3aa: CASTSGLANYEQYF; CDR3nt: TGTGCCAGCACGTCGGGGCTAGCCAACTACGAGCAGTACTTC
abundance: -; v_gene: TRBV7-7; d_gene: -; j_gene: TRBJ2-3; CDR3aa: CASSLAHSSSTDTQYF; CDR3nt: TGTGCTAGCAGCTTGGCGCATAGTTCTAGCACAGATACGCAGTATTTT
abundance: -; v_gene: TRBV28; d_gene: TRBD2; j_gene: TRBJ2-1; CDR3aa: CASIPKWTSSYEQFF; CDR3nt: TGTGCCAGCATCCCCAAGTGGACTAGCTCGTACGAGCAGTTCTTC
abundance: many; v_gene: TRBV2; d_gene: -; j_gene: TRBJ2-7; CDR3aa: CASSESQASYEQYF; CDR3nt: TGTGCCAGCAGTGAAAGCCAGGCCTCCTACGAGCAGTACTTC
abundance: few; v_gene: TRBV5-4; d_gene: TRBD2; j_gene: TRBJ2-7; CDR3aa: CASSAPGGAYEQYF; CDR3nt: TGTGCCAGCAGCGCCCCGGGGGGGGCCTACGAGCAGTACTTC
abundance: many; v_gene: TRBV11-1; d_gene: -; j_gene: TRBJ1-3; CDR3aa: CASSLIGPRGGNTIYF; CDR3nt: TGTGCCAGCAGCTTAATTGGGCCCCGGGGTGGAAACACCATATATTTT
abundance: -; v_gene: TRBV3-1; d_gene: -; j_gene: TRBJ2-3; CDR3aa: CASSQAPGTDTQYF; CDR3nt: TGTGCCAGCAGCCAAGCCCCTGGCACAGATACGCAGTATTTT
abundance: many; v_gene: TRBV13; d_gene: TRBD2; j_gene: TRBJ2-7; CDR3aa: CASSPRTSGPYEQYF; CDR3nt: TGTGCCAGCAGCCCGAGGACTAGCGGCCCCTACGAGCAGTACTTC
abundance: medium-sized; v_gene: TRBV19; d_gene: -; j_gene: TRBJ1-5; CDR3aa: CASRLYSNQPQHF; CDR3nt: TGTGCCAGTCGACTTTATAGCAATCAGCCCCAGCATTTT
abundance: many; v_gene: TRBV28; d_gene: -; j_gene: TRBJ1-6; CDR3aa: CASSTPIVTFHNSPLHF; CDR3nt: TGTGCCAGCTCTACCCCGATAGTCACTTTTCATAATTCACCCCTCCACTTT
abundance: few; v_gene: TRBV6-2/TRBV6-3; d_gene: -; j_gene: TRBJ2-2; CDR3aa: CASSSDRTCELFF; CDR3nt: TGTGCCAGCAGTTCCGACCGCACCTGTGAGCTGTTTTTT
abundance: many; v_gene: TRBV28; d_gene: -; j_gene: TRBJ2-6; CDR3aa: CASSLLWTHSGANVLTF; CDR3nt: TGTGCCAGCAGTTTATTATGGACCCACTCTGGGGCCAACGTCCTGACTTTC
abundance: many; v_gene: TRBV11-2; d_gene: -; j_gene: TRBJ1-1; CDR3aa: CASSLVGGAMNTEAFF; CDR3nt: TGTGCCAGCAGCTTAGTTGGGGGGGCCATGAACACTGAAGCTTTCTTT
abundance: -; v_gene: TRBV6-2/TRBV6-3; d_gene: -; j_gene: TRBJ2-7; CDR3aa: CASRLTIGMAHEQYF; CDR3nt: TGTGCCAGCAGACTGACTATCGGGATGGCGCACGAGCAGTACTTC
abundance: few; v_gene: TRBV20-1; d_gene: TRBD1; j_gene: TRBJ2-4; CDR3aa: CSAREDRVDIQYF; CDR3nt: TGCAGTGCTAGAGAGGACAGGGTTGACATTCAGTACTTC
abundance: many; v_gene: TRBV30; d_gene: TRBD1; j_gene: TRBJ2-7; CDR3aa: CALQGATYEQYF; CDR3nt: TGTGCCTTACAGGGGGCTACCTACGAGCAGTACTTC
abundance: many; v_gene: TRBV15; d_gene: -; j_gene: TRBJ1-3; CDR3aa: CATSREQADSGNTIYF; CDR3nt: TGTGCCACCAGCAGAGAGCAGGCAGACTCTGGAAACACCATATATTTT
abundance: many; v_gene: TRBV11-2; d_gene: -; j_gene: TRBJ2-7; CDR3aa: CASSLVILGASYEQYF; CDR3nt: TGTGCCAGCAGCTTAGTAATCTTGGGGGCGAGTTACGAGCAGTACTTC